Listed below are T cell receptor beta chains from one sample, sequenced in a study of cytomegalovirus exposure and HLA in healthy donors. Generated by immunoSEQ multiplex PCR, the TCRdb table keeps only in-frame clones and is missing some. The repertoire holds roughly 100,000 clones, with approximately 72% as singletons. Sequencing used PBMCs. These receptors all come from a woman aged 50 to 60 in good health and CMV-seronegative. The CDR3 runs from the conserved cysteine through the conserved F or W. Each record gives: V gene, J gene, D gene, clone size, CDR3 protein, CDR3 DNA. The D gene is left open where the match is weak. The listing skips clone size in some rows; elsewhere it reads once, few, many or a size class.

V: TRBV7-2; J: TRBJ2-1; D: .; size: .; CDR3: CASSLRASAGYNEQFF; DNA: TGTGCCAGCAGCTTAAGAGCTTCCGCGGGGTACAATGAGCAGTTCTTC
V: TRBV27; J: TRBJ1-5; D: TRBD1; size: .; CDR3: CASSVQGAGQPQHF; DNA: TGTGCCAGCAGTGTTCAGGGGGCGGGCCAGCCCCAGCATTTT
V: TRBV5-1; J: TRBJ2-7; D: TRBD1; size: .; CDR3: CASSLQYRGIGHEQYF; DNA: TGCGCCAGCAGCCTCCAATACAGGGGAATCGGACACGAGCAGTACTTC
V: TRBV19; J: TRBJ2-7; D: TRBD1; size: few; CDR3: CASSIGQGAEQYF; DNA: TGTGCCAGTAGTATAGGACAGGGGGCAGAGCAGTACTTC
V: TRBV19; J: TRBJ1-2; D: TRBD1; size: .; CDR3: CASSTVGQGALGYTF; DNA: TGTGCCAGTAGTACCGTTGGACAGGGGGCTCTCGGCTACACCTTC
V: TRBV5-4; J: TRBJ1-2; D: .; size: .; CDR3: CASSADSYGYTF; DNA: TGTGCCAGCAGCGCGGACAGCTATGGCTACACCTTC
V: TRBV7-7; J: TRBJ2-5; D: .; size: .; CDR3: CASSLVSRETQYF; DNA: TGTGCTAGCAGCTTAGTATCCCGAGAGACCCAGTACTTC
V: TRBV7-8; J: TRBJ2-7; D: TRBD1; size: once; CDR3: CASSQHDRGQDEQYF; DNA: TGTGCCAGCAGCCAACATGACAGGGGGCAAGACGAGCAGTACTTC
V: TRBV7-9; J: TRBJ1-1; D: .; size: few; CDR3: CASSAGGLGTEAFF; DNA: TGTGCCAGCAGCGCCGGCGGCTTGGGCACTGAAGCTTTCTTT
V: TRBV19; J: TRBJ1-1; D: TRBD1; size: .; CDR3: CASSRTGAHTEAFF; DNA: TGTGCCAGTAGTCGGACAGGGGCCCACACTGAAGCTTTCTTT
V: TRBV6-5; J: TRBJ1-2; D: .; size: .; CDR3: CASSYLNLDGYTF; DNA: TGTGCCAGCAGTTACTTAAACTTGGATGGCTACACCTTC
V: TRBV19; J: TRBJ2-4; D: TRBD1; size: few; CDR3: CASRKGTGGKNIQYF; DNA: TGTGCCAGTAGGAAGGGGACAGGGGGTAAAAACATTCAGTACTTC
V: TRBV10-3; J: TRBJ2-5; D: .; size: .; CDR3: CAISESRQTQETQYF; DNA: TGTGCCATCAGTGAGTCGCGGCAGACCCAAGAGACCCAGTACTTC
V: TRBV6-5; J: TRBJ2-2; D: .; size: once; CDR3: CASSYLPRDAGELFF; DNA: TGTGCCAGCAGTTACCTTCCCAGGGATGCCGGGGAGCTGTTTTTT
V: TRBV19; J: TRBJ1-1; D: .; size: few; CDR3: CATQEEAYTEAFF; DNA: TGTGCCACCCAAGAGGAGGCTTACACTGAAGCTTTCTTT